This T cell receptor beta chain came from a study of cytomegalovirus exposure and HLA in healthy donors. Using immunoSEQ multiplex PCR, the repertoire was profiled, and TCRdb retains in-frame clones only, with some absent. Of around 150,000 clones listed, approximately 96% are singletons. Regarding this clone: Its antigen remains unknown.

Study findings and constraints: The classifier, whose performance was assessed in both the original and validation cohorts, reportedly diagnosed cytomegalovirus status with high specificity and sensitivity. Testing in vitro showed a few CMV-associated chains specific for CMV antigens. Rarity marked most TCR sequences, yet some public TCRs occurred in many donors.

The V gene end was trimmed by 5 bases and the J gene end by 1 base; junction bases not matched to a gene: 8. CDR3 size: 17 residues. Per the germline V gene, CDR1 is SGHAT and CDR2 is FQNNGV. The V and J genes are TRBV11-2 and TRBJ2-1, with 10 bases matching TRBD1. The clonotype was recovered from a woman younger than 30 in good health and CMV-seronegative. Specimen: PBMCs. CDR3 bases: TGTGCCAGCAGCCGACGGGACAGGGGCCTTTCCTACAATGAGCAGTTCTTC. Translating it yields CASSRRDRGLSYNEQFF.